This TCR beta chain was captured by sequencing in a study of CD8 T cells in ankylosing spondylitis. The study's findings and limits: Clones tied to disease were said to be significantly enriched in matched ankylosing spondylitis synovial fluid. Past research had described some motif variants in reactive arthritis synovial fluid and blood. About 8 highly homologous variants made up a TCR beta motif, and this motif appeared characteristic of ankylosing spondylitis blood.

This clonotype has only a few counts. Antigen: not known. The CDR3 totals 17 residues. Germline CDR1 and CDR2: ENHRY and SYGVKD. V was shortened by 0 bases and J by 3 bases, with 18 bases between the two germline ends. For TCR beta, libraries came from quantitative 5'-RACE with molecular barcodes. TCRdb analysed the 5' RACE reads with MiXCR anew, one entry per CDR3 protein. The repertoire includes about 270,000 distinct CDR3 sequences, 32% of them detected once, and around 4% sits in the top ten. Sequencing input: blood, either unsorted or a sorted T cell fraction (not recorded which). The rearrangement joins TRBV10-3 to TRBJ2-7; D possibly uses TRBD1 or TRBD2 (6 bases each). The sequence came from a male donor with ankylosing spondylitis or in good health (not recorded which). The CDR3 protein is CAISESGWGARGYEQYF. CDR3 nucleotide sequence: TGTGCCATCAGTGAGTCTGGGTGGGGGGCCAGAGGCTACGAGCAGTACTTC.